The 4 T cell receptor beta chains in this list originate from one sample, sequenced in a study of blood T cells in healthy people across ages. A sample-barcoded 5' primer and a J-beta primer mix were used in a second PCR of roughly 7 to 11 cycles. Each CDR3 protein is one row after TCRdb ran MiXCR on the 5' RACE reads. The sample carries about 700,000 distinct CDR3 sequences, about 32% recorded once. Source material: blood. The receptors were gathered from a woman of 80 years or more in good health.

There are many counts of this clonotype. The chain has TRBV20-1 and TRBJ2-3; D is unclear. Germline V CDR1 and CDR2: DFQATT, SNEGSKA (reference sequence). This CDR3 is built from 11 residues. Trimming took off 5 bases at V and 4 bases at J, with 7 bases between the two ends. The CDR3 DNA is TGCAGTGCTCCCCGCTCAGATACGCAGTATTTT. Amino acid sequence: CSAPRSDTQYF.

This clonotype came up many times. This rearrangement joins TRBV20-1 to TRBJ2-5, with 8 bases aligning to TRBD2. The CDR3 consists of 14 residues. Germline CDR1 DFQATT, CDR2 SNEGSKA (reference sequence). Germline trimming cut 3 bases from V and 1 base from J; bases unmatched to any gene: 4. The CDR3 loop is CSASGGDSQETQYF. The CDR3 DNA is TGCAGTGCTAGCGGGGGGGATTCCCAAGAGACCCAGTACTTC.

This clonotype was counted ten times or more. The chain carries TRBV7-3 and TRBJ2-7; no definite D call. CDR1 and CDR2 from the germline V gene are SGHTA and FQGTGA. V was clipped by 2 bases and J by 7 bases, with 9 bases between them. The CDR3 consists of 12 residues. CDR3 bases: TGTGCCAGCAGCTTACTAAACGGGGAGCAGTACTTC. Encoded protein: CASSLLNGEQYF.

The chain is built from TRBV20-1 and TRBJ2-7; 10 bases are shared with TRBD2. J was trimmed by 2 bases and V by 1 base; bases with no gene match: 5. In germline, CDR1 is DFQATT, CDR2 SNEGSKA (reference sequence). The CDR3 is 15 amino acids. In DNA form, the CDR3 reads TGCAGTGCTAGAGTCAAAGCGGGAGGGCCCTACGAGCAGTACTTC. It specifies CSARVKAGGPYEQYF.